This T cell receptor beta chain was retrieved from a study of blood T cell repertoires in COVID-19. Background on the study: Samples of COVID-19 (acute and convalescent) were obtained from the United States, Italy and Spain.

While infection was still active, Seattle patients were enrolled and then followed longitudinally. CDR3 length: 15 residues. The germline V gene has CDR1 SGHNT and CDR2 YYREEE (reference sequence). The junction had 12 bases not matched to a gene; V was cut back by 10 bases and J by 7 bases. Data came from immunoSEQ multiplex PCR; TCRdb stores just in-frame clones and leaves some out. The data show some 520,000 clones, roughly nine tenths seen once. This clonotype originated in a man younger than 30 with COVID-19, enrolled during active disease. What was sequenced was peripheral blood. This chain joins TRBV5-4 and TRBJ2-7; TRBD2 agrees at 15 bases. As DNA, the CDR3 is TGTGCCTCCTGGACTAGCGGGGGGGCAGGTGGAGAGCAGTACTTC. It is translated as CASWTSGGAGGEQYF.